The T cell receptor beta chain described here comes from a study of T-cell reconstitution after alpha-beta-depleted transplantation in children. The CDR3 runs 13 residues. Per germline, CDR1 SQVTM and CDR2 ANQGSEA. Preparation of the TCRbeta library used unique molecular identifiers. TCRdb re-derived calls from the PCR reads in MiXCR, one entry per CDR3 protein. Of approximately 300,000 distinct CDR3 sequences detected, approximately 7.3% appear once; the ten largest clones hold 9.1%. This clonotype was seen many times. The antigen is undetermined. A read error may account for a junction end that differs from germline. Study-level findings and limits: About two months after transplant, alpha-beta T cells reportedly came from several hundred expanded graft clones. For some patients, TCRbeta diversity was high at day 60 because of recipient T cells and thymic progenitors that survived. The main origin of T-cell counts and diversity one year after transplant was newly produced T cells.

This receptor was identified in a female patient aged 2-15 years who had a stem cell transplant for Fanconi anemia, so the T cells may come from the graft donor. The gene calls are TRBV29-1 and TRBJ2-5; 7 positions match TRBD1. Sequences were derived from peripheral blood, sampled 360 days after TCRalphabeta/CD19-depleted stem cell transplant. The CDR3 DNA is TGCAGCGCTGAAGACAGGGACCAAGAGACCCAGTACTTC. This translates into CSAEDRDQETQYF.